The 7 T cell receptor beta chains listed next were all sequenced from one sample in a study of blood T cell repertoires in COVID-19. The method was immunoSEQ multiplex PCR; TCRdb's version includes in-frame clones alone and lacks a portion of them. This table has a few hundred thousand clones, about nine tenths appearing once. The specimen sequenced was peripheral blood. The receptors stem from a man in his forties who had recovered from COVID-19.

The chain recombines TRBV4-3 with TRBJ2-1; TRBD2 agrees at 14 bases. The CDR3 sequence is 17 residues long. After removal of 0 bases from V and 9 bases from J, the junction contained 7 bases not matched to a gene. CDR1 is LGHNA, CDR2 YSLEER, per germline. Here the CDR3 reads CASSQEPPGLAGVEQFF. CDR3 nucleotide sequence: TGCGCCAGCAGCCAAGAACCCCCGGGACTAGCGGGAGTTGAGCAGTTCTTC.

The chain employs TRBV5-1 and TRBJ1-2, with D perhaps TRBD1 (5 bases). Trimming shortened V by 3 bases and J by 7 bases, and 13 bases separated the two germline ends. CDR3 size: 13 residues. Germline CDR1 reads SGHRS; CDR2 reads YFSETQ. CDR3 DNA: TGCGCCAGCAGCTCTCCAGGGTCTGGTGGCTACACCTTC. Its protein product is CASSSPGSGGYTF.

The chain recombines TRBV29-1 with TRBJ1-1, with a possible D match to TRBD1 (6 bases). CDR1 SQVTM and CDR2 ANQGSEA come from the germline V gene. The CDR3 runs 14 residues. V lost 6 bases to trimming and J lost 8 bases, with 22 bases between them. CDR3 sequence (DNA): TGCAGCGTCTCGCGACCTACAGGGCGCAGAGAAGCTTTCTTT. This codes for CSVSRPTGRREAFF. The full variable domain, rest sourced from reference TRBV29-1 and TRBJ1-1, is SAVISQKPSRDICQRGTSLTIQCQVDSQVTMMFWYRQQPGQSLTLIATANQGSEATYESGFVIDKFPISRPNLTFSTLTVSNMSPEDSSIYLCSVSRPTGRREAFFGQGTRLTVV.

This clone was seen a single time. Within the sample, other DNA sequences also encode this same CDR3. The chain has TRBV7-2 and TRBJ2-5; 12 positions agree with TRBD2. The V and J ends lost 0 bases and 5 bases, in that order; junction bases with no gene match: 4. Germline V gene data show CDR1 as SGHTA and CDR2 as FQGNSA. This CDR3 is built from 16 residues. The CDR3 protein is CASSLALAGGQETQYF. CDR3 DNA: TGTGCCAGCAGCTTAGCGCTAGCGGGGGGGCAGGAGACCCAGTACTTC.

The chain couples TRBV10-2 to TRBJ2-7; possibly TRBD1 for D (6 bases). The CDR3 length is 13 residues. Looked up from germline, CDR1 is WSHSY and CDR2 is SAAADI. The V and J ends lost 6 bases and 1 base respectively, with 10 bases between them. For the CDR3, the DNA is TGCGCCAGCAGCAGGGGTGGGTCCTACGAGCAGTACTTC. It codes for CASSRGGSYEQYF.

The chain has TRBV3-1 (or the pseudogene TRBV3-2) and TRBJ2-1; D gene uncertain. CDR1 is LGHDT, CDR2 YNNKEL, per germline (reference sequence). The V and J ends lost 4 bases and 9 bases respectively, with 13 bases between them. This CDR3 spans 13 amino acids. CDR3 sequence: CASSLVFRGEQFF. CDR3 in DNA: TGTGCCAGCAGCCTTGTTTTTCGAGGTGAGCAGTTCTTC.

This sequence joins TRBV2 and TRBJ2-1; 11 bases agree with TRBD2. V lost 6 bases, J lost 7 bases, and 8 bases stayed unmatched. CDR3 size: 15 residues. Germline CDR1 SNHLY, CDR2 FYNNEI. The chain's CDR3 is CASRNSGGAWNEQFF. CDR3 DNA: TGTGCCAGCAGGAATAGCGGGGGGGCTTGGAATGAGCAGTTCTTC.